This is a list of T cell receptor beta chains from one sample in a study of Ad26.COV2.S vaccination and SARS-CoV-2 variants. Libraries were prepared by immunoSEQ multiplex PCR; TCRdb keeps only in-frame clonotypes and omits some of them. The sample holds around 100,000 clones, under 90% seen once. The material sequenced was peripheral blood, taken after recovery from COVID-19. The receptors derive from a human donor who had recovered from COVID-19. CDR3s include the opening cysteine and the closing phenylalanine or tryptophan. Expanded clones are given a class, and other clones once, few, many or no size at all.

V	length	size	CDR3
TRBV28	17	few	CASSLEFLPDTHYEQYF
TRBV6-5	15	NA	CASTKKGTGTGELFF
TRBV4-1	15	once	CASSQVYKEVGKLFF
TRBV7-3	15	NA	CASSFTPGPSYEQYF
TRBV10-3	13	NA	CAIKSGSNTEAFF
TRBV20-1	12	few	CSASPVTTEAFF
TRBV28	15	NA	CASSLPGQGGNTIYF
TRBV23-1	16	NA	CASPPPGRASNQPQHF
TRBV4-3	14	few	CASSQGQNPYEQYF
TRBV9	14	once	CASSVSGGANIQYF
TRBV5-6	14	NA	CASSLLAGTYEQYF
TRBV2	18	NA	CASSSGQGSFAANEKLFF
TRBV5-5	13	NA	CASSHPNTGELFF
TRBV7-8	18	NA	CASSFSVASGSSYNEQFF
TRBV28	18	NA	CASSLFSAGGPSYNEQFF
TRBV6-5	14	few	CASPARDYQETQYF